This T cell receptor beta chain was sequenced during a study of blood T cell repertoires in COVID-19. Study context: Both acute and convalescent COVID-19 samples were obtained from the United States, Italy and Spain. T cells, B-cell-depleted T cells, or PBMCs provided the cDNA or gDNA that served as material.

Germline V gene sequence: CDR1 SQVTM, CDR2 ANQGSEA. V lost 4 bases to trimming and J lost 3 bases, with 10 bases between them. The CDR3 totals 12 residues. In the authors' methods: Amplification with reference gene primers provided the estimates of nucleated cell counts. This table comes from immunoSEQ multiplex PCR, and its TCRdb copy is limited to in-frame clones, with some not included. V, J and clone size derive from that table, while D and trimming were established from the DNA sequence. This sample has 100,000 to 150,000 clones, with around 88% found just once. V is TRBV29-1 and J is TRBJ2-7; D not resolved. The clonotype comes from a human donor in a cohort sampled during active COVID-19. Sequenced: peripheral blood. In nucleotides, the CDR3 is TGCAGCGTTGGAGTGAGCTTCTACGAGCAGTACTTC. Translated, it gives CSVGVSFYEQYF.